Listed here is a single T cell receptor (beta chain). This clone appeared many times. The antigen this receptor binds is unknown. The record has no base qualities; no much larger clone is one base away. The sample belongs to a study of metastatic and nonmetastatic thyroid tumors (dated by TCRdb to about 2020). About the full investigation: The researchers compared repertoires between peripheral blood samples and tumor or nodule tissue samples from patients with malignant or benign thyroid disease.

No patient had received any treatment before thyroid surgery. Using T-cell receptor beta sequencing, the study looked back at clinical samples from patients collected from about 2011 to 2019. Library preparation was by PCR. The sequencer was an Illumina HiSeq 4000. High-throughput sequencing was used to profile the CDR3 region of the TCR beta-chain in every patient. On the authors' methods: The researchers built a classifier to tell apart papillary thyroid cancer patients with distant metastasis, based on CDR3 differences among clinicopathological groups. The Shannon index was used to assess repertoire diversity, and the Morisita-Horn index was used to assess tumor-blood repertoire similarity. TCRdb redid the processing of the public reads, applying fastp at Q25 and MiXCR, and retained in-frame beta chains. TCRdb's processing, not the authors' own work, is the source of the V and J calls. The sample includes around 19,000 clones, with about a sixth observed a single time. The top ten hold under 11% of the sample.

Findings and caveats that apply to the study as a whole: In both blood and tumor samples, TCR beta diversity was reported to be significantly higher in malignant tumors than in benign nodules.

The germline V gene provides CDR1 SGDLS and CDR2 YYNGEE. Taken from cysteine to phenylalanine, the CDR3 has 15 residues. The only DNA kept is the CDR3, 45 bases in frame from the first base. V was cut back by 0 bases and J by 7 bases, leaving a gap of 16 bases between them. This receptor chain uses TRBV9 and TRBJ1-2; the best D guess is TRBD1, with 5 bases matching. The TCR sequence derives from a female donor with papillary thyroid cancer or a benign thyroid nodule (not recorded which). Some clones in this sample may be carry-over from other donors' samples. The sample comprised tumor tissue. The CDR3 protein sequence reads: CASSVAQGRLRGYTF. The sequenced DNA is TGTGCCAGCAGCGTAGCCCAGGGTCGACTTCGTGGCTACACCTTC.